The 17 T cell receptor beta chains below were found in one sample sequenced in a study of blood T cell repertoires in COVID-19. The assay was immunoSEQ multiplex PCR, and TCRdb's table has in-frame clones only and misses some. The sample lists roughly 30,000 clones; around 90% were seen once. Sequencing was done on a sample of peripheral blood. These receptors all stem from a man in his 60s with COVID-19, enrolled during active disease.

This clone has just a few counts. The chain joins TRBV3-1 (or the pseudogene TRBV3-2) to TRBJ2-2, with TRBD1 matching 7 bases. The CDR3 sequence is 18 residues long. Germline CDR1 LGHDT, CDR2 YNNKEL (reference sequence). J was trimmed by 13 bases and V by 1 base; bases with no gene match: 21. CDR3 DNA: TGTGCCAGCAGCCAAGTGCAGTTTGTCGGGACAGACTTTGGAGGGCTGTTTTTT. Encoded protein: CASSQVQFVGTDFGGLFF.

The V call is TRBV7-9, the J call TRBJ1-4; possible D gene TRBD1, 5 bases. Germline CDR1 reads SEHNR; CDR2 reads FQNEAQ (reference sequence). This CDR3 has 13 residues. Trimming shortened V by 3 bases and J by 4 bases, and 6 bases separated the two germline ends. DNA for the CDR3: TGTGCCAGCAGCTTCAGGGTTAATGAAAAACTGTTTTTT. As protein: CASSFRVNEKLFF.

This sequence joins TRBV9 and TRBJ1-4; a possible D gene is TRBD1 (5 bases). The germline V gene encodes CDR1 SGDLS and CDR2 YYNGEE. This CDR3 is 16 amino acids long. Trimming removed 0 bases at V and 5 bases at J, with 14 bases between. CDR3 residues: CASSVALGETNEKLFF. The DNA for the CDR3 is TGTGCCAGCAGCGTAGCTTTAGGGGAAACGAATGAAAAACTGTTTTTT.

The V gene is TRBV18, the J gene TRBJ2-1, with TRBD2 identical over 12 bases. This CDR3 comprises 17 residues. The ends lost 2 bases at V and 3 bases at J; junction bases unmatched: 5. The germline V gene encodes CDR1 KGHSH and CDR2 LQKENI. The CDR3 coding sequence is TGTGCCAGCTCACCATCTAGCGGGAGGGTGGGCTACAATGAGCAGTTCTTC. Protein: CASSPSSGRVGYNEQFF.

This chain links TRBV9 with TRBJ1-2; 9 nucleotides match TRBD1. This CDR3 is 13 amino acids long. Germline CDR1 SGDLS, CDR2 YYNGEE. Trimming cost V 3 bases and J 8 bases; bases outside gene matches: 5. The CDR3 sequence: CASSARDREGYTF. The CDR3 DNA reads as TGTGCCAGCAGCGCTAGGGACAGGGAAGGCTACACCTTC.

The chain links TRBV9 to TRBJ1-1, with D maybe TRBD1 (5 bases). CDR1 and CDR2 (germline): SGDLS, YYNGEE. The V gene lost 1 base and the J gene lost 11 bases, with 21 bases spanning the gap. The CDR3 contains 15 residues. The chain's CDR3 is CASSVRPGDSSGAFF. For the CDR3, the DNA is TGTGCCAGCAGCGTAAGGCCGGGGGACTCCTCCGGGGCTTTCTTT.

The chain has TRBV21-1 and TRBJ2-1; no check of the table's D call, TRBD1, against the DNA was made. TRBV21-1 has pseudogene status. This CDR3 is 22 amino acids long. The CDR3 sequence is CASTENVRWEHLGGGMVNEQFF. CDR3 sequence (DNA): TGTGCCAGCACCGAAAATGTTAGGTGGGAACACTTAGGGGGCGGGATGGTCAATGAGCAGTTCTTC.

The chain couples TRBV11-2 to TRBJ1-6; D may be TRBD1 (6 bases). Germline V gene data show CDR1 as SGHAT and CDR2 as FQNNGV. The CDR3 has 15 amino acids. The V and J ends lost 2 bases and 10 bases respectively, with 15 bases between them. CDR3 bases: TGTGCCAGCAGCTTATCAGGGGTAGTAGAGTCACCCCTCCACTTT. It codes for CASSLSGVVESPLHF. Using reference TRBV11-2 and TRBJ1-6 for the parts outside the CDR3, the full variable domain is EAGVAQSPRYKIIEKRQSVAFWCNPISGHATLYWYQQILGQGPKLLIQFQNNGVVDDSQLPKDRFSAERLKGVDSTLKIQPAKLEDSAVYLCASSLSGVVESPLHFGNGTRLTVT.

The chain is built from TRBV2 and TRBJ2-4; D remains unclear. Looked up from germline, CDR1 is SNHLY and CDR2 is FYNNEI. This CDR3 has 11 amino acids. V lost 8 bases, J lost 4 bases, and 6 bases lay in between. This CDR3 reads CASSSKNIQYF. The CDR3 DNA follows: TGTGCCAGCTCCAGTAAAAACATTCAGTACTTC.

The CDR3 sequence is CASSPWTSGKGGQETQYF. In DNA, the CDR3 is TGTGCCAGCTCACCATGGACTAGCGGGAAGGGAGGCCAAGAGACCCAGTACTTC. The rearrangement links TRBV18 to TRBJ2-5; TRBD2 matches at 12 bases. Germline-derived CDR1 and CDR2 are KGHSH and LQKENI. V lost 2 bases to trimming and J lost 1 base; unmatched junction nucleotides: 8. The CDR3 sequence is 18 residues long.

This clone has only one observation. V gene TRBV7-2 combines with J gene TRBJ2-3; 9 nucleotides match TRBD1. Germline V gene data show CDR1 as SGHTA and CDR2 as FQGNSA. The CDR3 has 12 amino acids. The ends lost 5 bases at V and 9 bases at J; junction bases unmatched: 3. This CDR3 reads CASSQDRGTQYF. In DNA, the CDR3 is TGTGCCAGCAGCCAAGACAGGGGGACGCAGTATTTT.

The rearrangement joins TRBV11-3 to TRBJ2-7; D perhaps matches TRBD1 (5 bases). This CDR3 contains 16 residues. Per the germline V gene, CDR1 is SGHNT and CDR2 is YENEEA. V dropped 6 bases and J dropped 2 bases, with 20 bases sitting between them. The CDR3 sequence is CASSYHKGARTYEQYF. In DNA form, the CDR3 reads TGTGCCAGCAGTTACCATAAAGGGGCTCGCACCTACGAGCAGTACTTC.

The V and J genes are TRBV28 and TRBJ1-1; possible D gene TRBD1, 6 bases. Looked up from germline, CDR1 is MDHEN and CDR2 is SYDVKM. This CDR3 has 14 residues. The germline V and J ends were trimmed by 5 bases and 3 bases, with 13 bases remaining between them. DNA of the CDR3: TGTGCCAGCAGTGAACCGGGACATCACACTGAAGCTTTCTTT. Translating gives CASSEPGHHTEAFF.

V gene TRBV7-9 combines with J gene TRBJ2-2; 9 bases agree with TRBD2. This CDR3 spans 16 amino acids. The trim removed 1 base at V and 7 bases at J, leaving 7 bases unmatched. CDR1 is SEHNR and CDR2 is FQNEAQ in the germline V gene (reference sequence). The CDR3, as DNA: TGTGCCAGCAGCTTAGTTAGCGGGAGACCCGACGGGGAGCTGTTTTTT. Protein: CASSLVSGRPDGELFF.

The chain combines TRBV7-9 with TRBJ2-5, with D perhaps matching TRBD1 (6 bases). V gave up 5 bases and J gave up 2 bases, with 12 bases separating them. CDR1 and CDR2 from the germline V gene are SEHNR and FQNEAQ (reference sequence). This CDR3 spans 14 amino acids. CDR3: CASSPPGVQETQYF. CDR3 nucleotides: TGTGCCAGCAGCCCCCCAGGGGTTCAAGAGACCCAGTACTTC. Variable domain in full (rest from reference TRBV7-9 and TRBJ2-5): DTGVSQNPRHKITKRGQNVTFRCDPISEHNRLYWYRQTLGQGPEFLTYFQNEAQLEKSRLLSDRFSAERPKGSFSTLEIQRTEQGDSAMYLCASSPPGVQETQYFGPGTRLLVL.

This clone has a single count. The gene calls are TRBV6-5 and TRBJ1-2; D gene ambiguous. The V gene lost 6 bases and the J gene lost 5 bases, with 10 bases spanning the gap. Germline V gives CDR1 MNHEY, CDR2 SVGAGI. The length of the CDR3 is 12 residues. For the CDR3, the DNA is TGTGCCAGCAGCAAGAAGGAGTATGGCTACACCTTC. Its translation: CASSKKEYGYTF.

The chain links TRBV18 to TRBJ1-4, with D perhaps TRBD1 (5 bases). V lost 4 bases to trimming and J lost 4 bases, with 10 bases between them. Germline values: CDR1 KGHSH, CDR2 LQKENI. CDR3 size: 14 residues. The CDR3 coding sequence is TGTGCCAGCTCACGCGACAGTCTTAATGAAAAACTGTTTTTT. Translated, it gives CASSRDSLNEKLFF.